This T cell receptor (beta chain) was recovered during a study of blood T cell repertoires in COVID-19. Study at large: Researchers got acute and convalescent COVID-19 samples from the United States, Italy and Spain.

Per the original data handling: Reference gene primer amplification yielded estimated nucleated cell counts. Profiled with immunoSEQ multiplex PCR; TCRdb holds only in-frame clones, not every one. Clonal size and the V and J genes are those of that table, whereas D and trimming came from the DNA. Of over 95,000 clones in the sample, about 90% were seen once. With V trimmed by 4 bases and J by 9 bases, 9 bases remained unmatched. CDR3 length: 15 residues. Germline CDR1 and CDR2: SGHDT and YYEEEE. This chain connects TRBV5-6 to TRBJ2-1; TRBD2 agrees at 11 bases. The sequenced sample consisted of peripheral blood. The origin of this receptor is a woman in her forties or fifties with acute or convalescent COVID-19. The CDR3 sequence is CASSDSGRAGVEQFF. The CDR3 bases are TGTGCCAGCAGCGATAGCGGGAGGGCCGGAGTTGAGCAGTTCTTC.